This paragraph reports one TCR beta chain. The specificity of this receptor is unknown. No base quality information exists; no much larger clone differs at one position. This sample is part of a study of long-term antiretroviral therapy in people with HIV (dated by TCRdb to between 2021 and 2022). Regarding the study in general: The earliest samples were collected roughly a decade before the 2015 WHO recommendation for immediate ART, at a time when ART was usually postponed until CD4 counts fell. About 35% of the 30 participants with HIV were female. Whether ART initiation and durable HIV suppression were associated with changes in peripheral blood TRB repertoire composition and diversity was tested in a retrospective serial study. No cross-contamination during QIAcube processing turned up in test extractions that ran a monoclonal T-cell line alongside some 34 polyclonal samples. From fewer than 35 adults with confirmed HIV infection, the cohort provided around 180 cryopreserved PBMC samples, gathered serially across a mean of around 6 years (range 1-12).

Participants were included only if at least one PBMC sample before ART initiation and at least two post-ART samples were available. Treatment was received in the United States of America by all participants with HIV. Before DNA extraction, cryopreserved samples of about 0.95-10 million PBMC were thawed and washed. At the time of the earliest PBMC sample for each participant with HIV, ages ranged from roughly 20 to 54 years. Each participant contributed PBMC samples from 1-4 timepoints before ART initiation and 2-8 timepoints after ART initiation, with a median of 7 samples. Serial HIV viral load, CD4+ T-cell count, ART history and demographic data were obtained for every participant. A Qiagen kit on a QIAcube was used to extract genomic DNA from unsorted PBMC, with samples processed in batches of 12. V sheds 0 bases and J sheds 3 bases, leaving 10 bases between their ends. The germline V gene specifies SGDLS as CDR1 and YYNGEE as CDR2. Spanning cysteine to phenylalanine, the CDR3 consists of 15 amino acids. The DNA shown is the 45-base CDR3, in frame from base 1.

General findings and caveats noted by the study authors: The samples were dated from the mid-2000s to the late 2010s, and the ART regimens that were used may be less effective than current ART regimens. Limited PBMC availability meant only the TCR beta chain was sequenced, without alpha chain pairing. Because pre-ART samples had limited cell numbers, profiling was done on unsorted PBMC rather than on sorted CD4+ and CD8+ T cells. Compared with controls, HIV repertoires had narrower CDR3 length ranges, and the network structure pointed to an antigen-experienced repertoire that shifted only slightly toward naive after ART. Inferences about post-ART repertoire changes were limited because no data were available on ART adherence, viral resistance or therapy changes. Starting ART was linked to a significant rise in TRB diversity, yet even after long-term ART the diversity remained significantly lower than in transplant donor controls. Expanded TRB clones identified before ART initiation dominated the repertoire at all time points, although this dominance fluctuated and declined in many PLHIV after ART.

Sequencing of the TRB variable region was done with the immunoSEQ hsTCRB v3.0 assay at survey level resolution. The targeted TRB sequencing depth was roughly 40,000-55,000 T-cell genomes per sample. Pooled TRB libraries were sequenced on an Illumina MiSeq with a v3 150-cycle kit. In the original analysis: Repertoire analysis was performed in R inside a reproducible Nextflow workflow that covered QC, data transformation and analysis. LymphoSeq2, an R package for exploring AIRR-Seq data, was used to implement the custom analyses. Several samples that yielded fewer than 5000 total TRB sequences were excluded, so that around 190 HIV repertoires were analyzed. Among the approximately 180 retained HIV repertoires, about 57 were collected before ART initiation and 129 after ART initiation. Repertoires were downsampled to 5000 TRB nucleotide sequences, and summary statistics were averaged over 100 downsampling iterations. The analysis kept only TRB sequences whose CDR3 regions were at least seven amino acids long. Two measures captured diversity: a Shannon entropy-derived clonality score and the Gini coefficient. In the repertoire networks, any two of the top 5000 CDR3 amino acid sequences were linked whenever the two sequences differed by an edit distance of one. For TRB CDR3 amino acid sequences, antigen specificity groups and MHC restriction were predicted with GLIPH2. To flag known associations with CMV, EBV, HIV or tissue antigens, CDR3 amino acid sequences were compared against VDJdb and McPAS-TCR. Pre-ART, post-ART and control groups were compared with Wilcoxon signed-rank tests and Holm-Bonferroni correction. The immuneACCESS repertoire file appears here via TCRdb, limited to in-frame rearrangements. These files lack a portion of the clones; in checked studies, under half of the deficit traces to unresolved V genes, and the cause of the others is not known. From that table come the V and J calls and clone size; the DNA was used to work out D and trimming. The sample table holds about 24,000 clones, of which about 86% were seen once. The ten most abundant clones make up more than 15% of the sample.

The receptor was isolated from a man aged 45-65 years with HIV. The sequenced sample was unsorted PBMCs, obtained 1.2 years after starting antiretroviral therapy. Recombination linked TRBV9 to TRBJ1-3; the D gene identity is not certain. The CDR3 sequence is CASSVDVGYGNTIYF. The nucleotide sequence reads as follows: TGTGCCAGCAGCGTAGATGTAGGGTATGGAAACACCATATATTTT.